Each of the 28 T cell receptor beta chains below was sequenced from the same sample in a study of response to subunit inactivated influenza vaccine. From the RT-PCR reads, TCRdb called clonotypes with MiXCR, one entry per CDR3 protein. The sample lists 500,000 or so distinct CDR3 sequences; approximately 17% were seen once. The sample consisted of CD4+ T cells sorted from PBMCs, taken less than 25 months after vaccination. These TCRs come from a man aged 50 to 75 who received an inactivated influenza vaccine.

This clonotype was seen more than once but under ten times. The chain joins TRBV7-8 to TRBJ1-1; 8 nucleotides line up with TRBD1. The germline CDR1 and CDR2 sequences are SGHVS and FQNEAQ. The CDR3 is 16 amino acids. The ends lost 2 bases at V and 0 bases at J; junction bases unmatched: 5. CDR3 amino acids: CASSLRQGPLNTEAFF. As DNA, the CDR3 is TGTGCCAGCAGCTTACGACAGGGGCCTTTGAACACTGAAGCTTTCTTT.

This clonotype was picked up a small number of times. This chain connects TRBV18 to TRBJ2-3, with TRBD2 matching 12 bases. Germline lookup yields CDR1 KGHSH and CDR2 LQKENI. The CDR3 has 16 residues. Trimming removed 4 bases from V and 5 bases from J; junction bases left unmatched: 7. The CDR3 DNA reads TGTGCCAGCTCACGTCCTAGCGGGAGGGCCGAAGATACGCAGTATTTT. Translation gives CASSRPSGRAEDTQYF.

This clonotype was detected many times. This sequence joins TRBV20-1 and TRBJ1-6, with D unclear. The CDR3 extends over 16 amino acids. Germline V gene sequence: CDR1 DFQATT, CDR2 SNEGSKA (reference sequence). The V and J ends lost 6 bases and 0 bases respectively, with 15 bases between them. For the CDR3, the DNA is TGCAGTGCCACTAAGGGCACGAGCTCCTATAATTCACCCCTCCACTTT. Translated, it gives CSATKGTSSYNSPLHF.

This rearrangement joins TRBV4-3 to TRBJ2-4; maybe TRBD2 (7 bases). Germline V gene sequence: CDR1 LGHNA, CDR2 YSLEER. There are 15 residues in the CDR3. With 1 base removed from V and 4 bases from J, the gap between germline ends came to 11 bases. CDR3 residues: CASSQVGGGKNIQYF. As DNA, the CDR3 is TGCGCCAGCAGCCAAGTAGGGGGGGGGAAAAACATTCAGTACTTC.

In regard to this clonotype: A much larger clonotype is one base distant, so this may be a read error. The rearrangement joins TRBV20-1 to TRBJ2-3; 8 bases map to TRBD2. Germline CDR1 is DFQATT and CDR2 is SNEGSKA (reference sequence). The CDR3 loop spans 16 amino acids. As DNA, the CDR3 is TGCTGTGCTATACGTATCGGGACTAGTAACACAGATACGCAGTATTTT. It specifies CCAIRIGTSNTDTQYF.

The rearrangement links TRBV4-2 to TRBJ2-7, with TRBD1 identical over 7 bases. CDR1 and CDR2 from the germline V gene are LGHNA and YNFKEQ. The CDR3 consists of 18 residues. V shed 2 bases and J 0 bases; nucleotides not matched to a gene: 13. CDR3 residues: CASSQPSTQGPSSYEQYF. CDR3 bases: TGTGCCAGCAGCCAACCTAGTACACAGGGGCCCAGCTCCTACGAGCAGTACTTC.

The chain links TRBV2 to TRBJ2-3, with unresolved D. CDR3 size: 12 residues. V lost 6 bases to trimming and J lost 13 bases, with 17 bases between them. Germline V CDR1 and CDR2: SNHLY, FYNNEI. The DNA for the CDR3 is TGTGCCAGCAGGGACCCAAACCTGGGGAAGTATTTT. This codes for CASRDPNLGKYF.

This clonotype turned up a few times. J is TRBJ1-4 and V is TRBV10-3; the D gene is possibly TRBD1 (6 bases). The V gene's germline CDR1 is ENHRY and CDR2 SYGVKD. Trimming left V 4 bases short and J 3 bases short, with 12 bases between. The CDR3 loop spans 15 amino acids. CDR3 loop: CAISAEDSPNEKLFF. The CDR3 DNA reads as TGTGCCATCAGTGCCGAGGACAGCCCTAATGAAAAACTGTTTTTT.

CDR3 residues: CSASRTGFQYF. In nucleotides, the CDR3 is TGCAGTGCTAGTCGGACAGGCTTCCAGTATTTT. The chain couples TRBV20-1 to TRBJ2-3, with 7 bases that match TRBD1. CDR1 is DFQATT, CDR2 SNEGSKA, per germline (reference sequence). Trimming at V came to 3 bases and at J to 12 bases, leaving 6 bases not matched to a gene. The CDR3 consists of 11 residues.

The chain joins TRBV4-2 to TRBJ2-7; D uncertain. Germline CDR1 reads LGHNA; CDR2 reads YNFKEQ. The V and J ends lost 9 bases and 3 bases respectively, with 15 bases between them. The CDR3 is 13 residues long. The CDR3 nucleotides read TGTGCCAGTCAGGACCCTATGAACTACGAGCAGTACTTC. This encodes CASQDPMNYEQYF.

The chain links TRBV29-1 to TRBJ1-1; maybe TRBD1 (5 bases). V was trimmed by 4 bases and J by 3 bases, leaving 21 bases between them. The germline V gene encodes CDR1 SQVTM and CDR2 ANQGSEA. This CDR3 spans 16 amino acids. CDR3: CSVGGGMAGRDTEAFF. The DNA of the CDR3 is TGCAGCGTTGGCGGGGGAATGGCGGGACGGGACACTGAAGCTTTCTTT.

This clonotype was counted a few times. V is TRBV11-2 and J is TRBJ2-4; D is undetermined. Germline V CDR1 and CDR2: SGHAT, FQNNGV. This CDR3 is 15 amino acids long. V was clipped by 0 bases and J by 0 bases, with 6 bases between them. In DNA form, the CDR3 reads TGTGCCAGCAGCTTAGAACCGTTAGCCAAAAACATTCAGTACTTC. Its translation: CASSLEPLAKNIQYF.

The gene calls are TRBV28 and TRBJ2-1, with TRBD2 matching over 15 bases. This CDR3 contains 19 residues. V was clipped by 5 bases and J by 0 bases; unmatched bases: 8. Germline V lookup: CDR1 MDHEN, CDR2 SYDVKM. The CDR3 DNA is TGTGCCAGCAGTCCAGGACTAGCGGGAGGGAAAAGCTCCTACAATGAGCAGTTCTTC. Translating gives CASSPGLAGGKSSYNEQFF.

The chain carries TRBV9 and TRBJ2-2; 7 nucleotides align to TRBD1. CDR1 is SGDLS and CDR2 is YYNGEE in the germline V gene. The CDR3 is 15 amino acids. V shed 3 bases, J shed 7 bases, and the junction held 9 bases outside the gene matches. In nucleotides, the CDR3 is TGTGCCAGCAGCGCCTCGGGACAGTCAGGCGGGGAGCTGTTTTTT. Translated: CASSASGQSGGELFF.

This clonotype came up many times. V gene TRBV7-9 combines with J gene TRBJ1-5; D is unclear. The germline V gene has CDR1 SEHNR and CDR2 FQNEAQ (reference sequence). The CDR3 spans 13 residues. V was pared by 5 bases and J by 5 bases, with 10 bases between. The CDR3 coding sequence is TGTGCCAGCAGCGCCCAGTCCGATCAGCCCCAGCATTTT. This codes for CASSAQSDQPQHF.

V and J are TRBV10-3 and TRBJ2-7; TRBD1 agrees at 7 bases. Germline V gene sequence: CDR1 ENHRY, CDR2 SYGVKD. The ends lost 5 bases at V and 1 base at J; junction bases unmatched: 8. The CDR3 sequence is 15 residues long. CDR3 sequence (DNA): TGTGCCATCAGTAACGGACAGGAACCGTCCTACGAGCAGTACTTC. Protein sequence: CAISNGQEPSYEQYF.

The genes are TRBV20-1 and TRBJ1-5; D gene uncertain. The length of the CDR3 is 13 residues. V shed 5 bases and J shed 3 bases, with 11 bases lying between them. CDR1 is DFQATT and CDR2 is SNEGSKA in the germline V gene (reference sequence). The CDR3 sequence: CSAGGILNQPQHF. Here the CDR3 DNA reads TGCAGTGCTGGTGGGATTCTCAATCAGCCCCAGCATTTT.

This clonotype was counted a few times. The chain joins TRBV3-1 to TRBJ2-1; TRBD2 matches at 9 bases. The CDR3 sequence is 16 residues long. The ends lost 1 base at V and 8 bases at J; junction bases unmatched: 9. Germline V gene sequence: CDR1 LGHDT, CDR2 YNNKEL (reference sequence). CDR3 nucleotides: TGTGCCAGCAGCCAAGCCATGGGACTAGCCTTCCATGAGCAGTTCTTC. It yields the protein CASSQAMGLAFHEQFF.

This clonotype was recorded a few times. The gene calls are TRBV9 and TRBJ2-7; D remains unclear. Germline CDR1 SGDLS, CDR2 YYNGEE. The CDR3 runs 13 residues. Trimming left V 0 bases short and J 8 bases short, with 12 bases between. CDR3 nucleotides: TGTGCCAGCAGCGTAGGAGGCCATGCACAGCAGTACTTC. This codes for CASSVGGHAQQYF.

The chain uses TRBV4-2 and TRBJ2-7; 9 nucleotides align to TRBD1. With V trimmed by 5 bases and J by 3 bases, 8 bases remained unmatched. Germline V gene sequence: CDR1 LGHNA, CDR2 YNFKEQ. CDR3 length: 15 amino acids. The CDR3 loop is CASSYYRDRVYEQYF. The CDR3 DNA reads as TGTGCCAGCAGCTACTACCGGGACAGGGTCTACGAGCAGTACTTC.

This clonotype has a handful of counts. The chain is built from TRBV7-9 and TRBJ1-5; 7 nucleotides match TRBD1. Per the germline V gene, CDR1 is SEHNR and CDR2 is FQNEAQ (reference sequence). V trimming: 3 bases; J trimming: 7 bases; junction bases outside the gene matches: 9. The CDR3 is made up of 15 amino acids. CDR3 sequence: CASSFSFGTAQPQHF. Written as DNA, the CDR3 is TGTGCCAGCAGCTTTAGTTTCGGGACAGCACAGCCCCAGCATTTT.

This clonotype occurred a few times. The rearrangement links TRBV5-6 to TRBJ1-5, with TRBD1 matching 7 bases. Germline CDR1 reads SGHDT; CDR2 reads YYEEEE. The CDR3 is 18 amino acids. V trimming: 3 bases; J trimming: 5 bases; junction bases outside the gene matches: 17. The CDR3 DNA reads TGTGCCAGCAGCTCCCGTAGACAGGGCCCTGGGACTTATCAGCCCCAGCATTTT. This codes for CASSSRRQGPGTYQPQHF.

V is TRBV11-2 and J is TRBJ2-3; perhaps D is TRBD1 or TRBD2 (6 bases each). CDR1 SGHAT and CDR2 FQNNGV come from the germline V gene. The CDR3 spans 17 residues. V dropped 1 base and J dropped 2 bases, with 16 bases sitting between them. The CDR3 loop is CASSLGSRGHSTDTQYF. The CDR3 DNA reads TGTGCCAGCAGCTTAGGCTCGCGGGGACATTCCACAGATACGCAGTATTTT.

This clonotype was detected a few times. J is TRBJ1-1 and V is TRBV12-3 or TRBV12-4, with D uncertain. The V and J ends lost 0 bases and 1 base respectively, with 6 bases between them. The CDR3 loop spans 14 amino acids. For the CDR3, the DNA is TGTGCCAGCAGTTTAGCAGATACGAACACTGAAGCTTTCTTT. Translation gives CASSLADTNTEAFF.

This clonotype came up a few times. The chain links TRBV28 to TRBJ2-1, with D perhaps TRBD1 or TRBD2 (5 bases each). The V gene's germline CDR1 is MDHEN and CDR2 SYDVKM. Deletions cut 2 bases from V and 8 bases from J, with 16 bases between. The CDR3 has 15 residues. The chain's CDR3 is CASSLLSGPTDEQFF. DNA of the CDR3: TGTGCCAGCAGTTTACTGTCGGGGCCGACGGATGAGCAGTTCTTC.

This clonotype was seen only a few times. CDR3 nucleotide sequence: TGCAGTGCTAGAGGGACAGGCTTCACAGATACGCAGTATTTT. It yields the protein CSARGTGFTDTQYF. V and J are TRBV20-1 and TRBJ2-3; 7 bases match TRBD1. CDR1 and CDR2 (germline): DFQATT, SNEGSKA (reference sequence). The V segment lost 1 base and the J segment 2 bases; nucleotides outside the gene matches: 3. The CDR3 contains 14 residues.

The V and J genes are TRBV25-1 and TRBJ2-5; no reliable D call. Per the germline V gene, CDR1 is MGHDK and CDR2 is SYGVNS. Trimming cost V 6 bases and J 5 bases, with 16 bases left between them. There are 14 residues in the CDR3. The CDR3 DNA reads TGTGCCAGCAGCCTTGGCCCGCCGGCGGAGACCCAGTACTTC. This codes for CASSLGPPAETQYF.

In its sample, this clonotype was seen a few times. The rearrangement uses TRBV12-3 or TRBV12-4 and TRBJ2-2; possible D gene TRBD1, 6 bases. The CDR3 loop spans 14 amino acids. The V end was cut by 7 bases, the J end by 2 bases, with 11 bases between. The CDR3 spells CASNLGQNTGELFF. CDR3 nucleotide sequence: TGTGCCAGCAATTTGGGACAAAACACCGGGGAGCTGTTTTTT.